Shown below are 5 T cell receptor beta chains from a single sample sequenced in a study of T cell responses to AZD1222 COVID-19 vaccine. Clones were read by immunoSEQ multiplex PCR, and TCRdb kept only the in-frame ones, dropping some. The data show approximately 120,000 clones, 87% seen once. Here the sequenced sample was peripheral blood, taken on day 0 of AZD1222 vaccination. The source of these receptors is an adult in good health.

The V gene is TRBV9, the J gene TRBJ1-5, with a weak D call TRBD1 (5 bases). Trimming left V 4 bases short and J 7 bases short, with 18 bases between. The CDR3 length is 15 residues. Germline CDR1 SGDLS, CDR2 YYNGEE. CDR3 amino acids: CASSLFPGGEQPQHF. CDR3 in DNA: TGTGCCAGCAGCCTATTCCCGGGGGGGGAGCAGCCCCAGCATTTT.

The DNA for the CDR3 is TGTGCCAGCAGCCGCCCCGGGCAGATGAACACTGAAGCTTTCTTT. It is translated as CASSRPGQMNTEAFF. The chain recombines TRBV13 with TRBJ1-1, with no clear D. This CDR3 is built from 15 residues. CDR1 and CDR2 from the germline V gene are PRHDT and FYEKMQ (reference sequence). Trimming left V 5 bases short and J 0 bases short, with 13 bases between.

J is TRBJ2-1 and V is TRBV21-1; the tabulated D call, TRBD2, remains unverified against the DNA. TRBV21-1 is a pseudogene. CDR3 length: 16 amino acids. CDR3 loop: CASSRKDGRGGNEQFF. The CDR3 nucleotides read TGTGCCAGCAGCAGGAAAGATGGGCGGGGGGGCAATGAGCAGTTCTTC.

V usage is TRBV7-2 and J usage is TRBJ2-7, with D possibly TRBD1 on 5 matching bases. V was pared by 0 bases and J by 2 bases, with 11 bases between. The CDR3 has 15 residues. Germline V CDR1 and CDR2: SGHTA, FQGNSA. In DNA form, the CDR3 reads TGTGCCAGCAGCTTAGCGCTAAGGGGAACCTACGAGCAGTACTTC. It is translated as CASSLALRGTYEQYF.

This clone was observed a handful of times. V is TRBV25-1 and J is TRBJ1-2; possible D gene TRBD1, 6 bases. CDR3 length equals 12 residues. The V gene's germline CDR1 is MGHDK and CDR2 SYGVNS. The germline V and J ends were trimmed by 4 bases and 8 bases, with 11 bases remaining between them. DNA for the CDR3: TGTGCCAGCAGTGGTACAGGGATGGGCTACACCTTC. Translation: CASSGTGMGYTF.